The sequence of this T cell receptor beta chain was determined in a study of regulatory T cells in long-lasting Graves disease. This clonotype was recorded many times. Its antigen is currently unknown. Study-level results: The study found persistent patients shared more public clonotypes (about 3,000) than new patients (nearly 1,000). Newly diagnosed Graves' patients exceeded persistent ones in TCR diversity.

According to the study, TCR beta libraries were built with iRepertoire HTBI primers and CDR3-region Arm-PCR. Original data processing: The study identified roughly 59 TRBV and about 14 TRBJ segments across samples. Each CDR3 protein gets one entry after TCRdb re-called the multiplex PCR reads with MiXCR. Clone size and V and J calls follow TCRdb, not the original study. The profile shows around 450,000 distinct CDR3 sequences, around 15% of them singletons. V gave up 10 bases and J gave up 1 base, with 14 bases separating them. This CDR3 is 14 amino acids long. Germline V gene lookup returns CDR1 MNHEY and CDR2 SMNVEV (reference sequence). Noted time point: newly diagnosed GD, antithyroid drugs for less than 3 months. PBMCs were the source of the RNA used for TCR sequencing. These data were also reused for a study on T cells in Graves' hyperthyroidism and ophthalmopathy.

The sequencing here drew on peripheral blood mononuclear cells (PBMCs), taken at new diagnosis, from a patient treated with antithyroid drugs. This clonotype was sampled from a middle-aged man with Graves disease. V and J are TRBV27 and TRBJ2-1; unclear D gene. The DNA for the CDR3 is TGTGCCACTATGTCGTTTGGGTCCTACAATGAGCAGTTCTTC. It codes for CATMSFGSYNEQFF.